The clone carrying this TCR beta chain showed up just once. No antigen is known for it. The data derive from a study of regulatory T cells in long-lasting Graves disease. Study-wide points: Persistent disease favored TRBV28, TRBJ1-2 and TRBJ2-5.

Time point: newly diagnosed GD, antithyroid drugs for less than 3 months. Isolated PBMC RNA provided the starting material for the TCR library. The authors built TCR beta libraries using iRepertoire HTBI primers and Arm-PCR of CDR3 regions. One entry per CDR3 protein results from TCRdb running MiXCR on the multiplex PCR reads. The sample consists of a few hundred thousand distinct CDR3 sequences, roughly 21% of them appearing once. Germline V gene lookup returns CDR1 SGHTA and CDR2 FQGNSA. V lost 4 bases to trimming and J lost 5 bases; unmatched junction nucleotides: 5. This CDR3 spans 16 amino acids.

The chain uses TRBV7-2 and TRBJ2-3, with TRBD2 matching over 14 bases. This specimen consisted of peripheral blood mononuclear cells (PBMCs), obtained at new diagnosis, from a patient treated with antithyroid drugs. The source is a female donor with Graves disease. CDR3 sequence: CASSYRLAGGGDTQYF. The CDR3 DNA follows: TGTGCCAGCAGCTACAGACTAGCGGGGGGGGGAGATACGCAGTATTTT.